The 15 T cell receptor beta chains in this list originate from one sample, sequenced in a study of blood T cell repertoires in COVID-19. This table comes from immunoSEQ multiplex PCR, and its TCRdb copy is limited to in-frame clones, with some not included. Altogether 110,000 to 150,000 clones are present, more than 80% being singletons, with the ten largest covering approximately 3%. Sequencing used peripheral blood. The source of these receptors is a woman aged 55-75 years with active COVID-19.

The table lists this clone with a count of one. The chain is built from TRBV6-6 and TRBJ2-7; TRBD2 matches at 11 bases. CDR3 length equals 14 residues. V was clipped by 6 bases and J by 3 bases; unmatched bases: 4. CDR1 MNHNY and CDR2 SVGAGI come from the germline V gene (reference sequence). CDR3 residues: CASSPGLADYEQYF. The DNA for the CDR3 is TGTGCCAGCAGCCCGGGACTAGCGGACTACGAGCAGTACTTC.

This chain uses TRBV9 with TRBJ2-7, with 9 positions matching TRBD1. Germline V gene lookup returns CDR1 SGDLS and CDR2 YYNGEE. This CDR3 has 14 amino acids. Trimming removed 2 bases from V and 3 bases from J; junction bases left unmatched: 3. CDR3 region: CASSVDRGDYEQYF. CDR3 bases: TGTGCCAGCAGCGTGGACAGGGGAGACTACGAGCAGTACTTC.

This chain joins TRBV29-1 and TRBJ2-3; maybe TRBD2 (6 bases). Trimming left V 7 bases short and J 2 bases short, with 16 bases between. The CDR3 runs to 14 residues. The germline gives CDR1 SQVTM, CDR2 ANQGSEA. The CDR3 DNA reads as TGCAGCGCCAAGGGAGGATCATACACAGATACGCAGTATTTT. This translates into CSAKGGSYTDTQYF.

The CDR3 sequence: CASSVRTSVNNEQFF. The CDR3, as DNA: TGTGCCAGCAGCGTTCGGACTAGCGTAAACAATGAGCAGTTCTTC. The genes are TRBV9 and TRBJ2-1; TRBD2 aligns across 9 bases. V was pared by 2 bases and J by 5 bases, with 5 bases of the junction left unmatched. Germline lookup yields CDR1 SGDLS and CDR2 YYNGEE. This CDR3 is 15 amino acids long.

V and J are TRBV5-1 and TRBJ2-1; D is possibly TRBD2 (5 bases). CDR1 and CDR2 from the germline V gene are SGHRS and YFSETQ. The CDR3 extends over 16 amino acids. Trimming pared 2 bases from V and 2 bases from J, leaving 14 bases between. CDR3 sequence reads: CASSFGSGITYNEQFF. As DNA, the CDR3 is TGCGCCAGCAGCTTCGGGTCCGGGATAACCTACAATGAGCAGTTCTTC.

This clone was detected once. The chain is built from TRBV29-1 and TRBJ2-3; no firm D call. Germline lookup yields CDR1 SQVTM and CDR2 ANQGSEA. This CDR3 contains 10 residues. The V and J ends lost 5 bases and 7 bases respectively, with 7 bases between them. The CDR3 DNA follows: TGCAGCGTTCGGTTAAATACGCAGTATTTT. It encodes CSVRLNTQYF.

The chain recombines TRBV28 with TRBJ2-7; no reliable D call. V was trimmed by 8 bases and J by 5 bases, leaving 16 bases between them. The germline gives CDR1 MDHEN, CDR2 SYDVKM. This CDR3 spans 13 amino acids. The CDR3 reads CASSPGAFNEQYF. The CDR3 DNA follows: TGTGCCAGCTCCCCCGGAGCTTTCAACGAGCAGTACTTC.

The chain recombines TRBV7-3 with TRBJ1-6, with D hard to call. Between the trimmed V and J ends, which lost 1 base and 10 bases, there was a span of 14 bases. CDR1 and CDR2 (germline): SGHTA, FQGTGA. This CDR3 is 15 amino acids long. The CDR3 reads CASSLSTGVGSPLHF. Written as DNA, the CDR3 is TGTGCCAGCAGCTTAAGTACGGGAGTTGGGTCACCCCTCCACTTT.

This clone appeared a single time. This chain links TRBV28 with TRBJ2-5, with TRBD2 matching 12 bases. Germline assignment: CDR1 MDHEN and CDR2 SYDVKM. The CDR3 consists of 16 residues. J was trimmed by 5 bases and V by 6 bases; bases with no gene match: 10. CDR3 loop: CASSSLAGGREETQYF. CDR3 DNA sequence: TGTGCCAGCAGCTCGCTAGCGGGAGGGAGGGAGGAGACCCAGTACTTC. The entire variable domain, with the rest obtained from reference TRBV28 and TRBJ2-5, is as follows: DVKVTQSSRYLVKRTGEKVFLECVQDMDHENMFWYRQDPGLGLRLIYFSYDVKMKEKGDIPEGYSVSREKKERFSLILESASTNQTSMYLCASSSLAGGREETQYFGPGTRLLVL.

The CDR3 spells CASSLAPAGPGELFF. CDR3 DNA sequence: TGTGCCAGCAGCTTGGCCCCGGCGGGACCCGGGGAGCTGTTTTTT. The V call is TRBV5-4, the J call TRBJ2-2, with D perhaps TRBD2 (6 bases). The CDR3 totals 15 residues. The germline CDR1 and CDR2 sequences are SGHNT and YYREEE (reference sequence). V shed 0 bases and J shed 6 bases, with 12 bases lying between them.

The J gene is TRBJ2-3, the V gene TRBV3-1 (or the pseudogene TRBV3-2); no firm D call. The CDR3 is 13 amino acids. Germline V gives CDR1 LGHDT, CDR2 YNNKEL (reference sequence). V lost 1 base to trimming and J lost 6 bases, with 8 bases between them. CDR3 sequence reads: CASSQVFSDTQYF. The CDR3 DNA follows: TGTGCCAGCAGCCAAGTTTTCTCGGATACGCAGTATTTT.

The chain employs TRBV27 and TRBJ2-7; 9 bases agree with TRBD1. CDR1 and CDR2 from the germline V gene are MNHEY and SMNVEV (reference sequence). This CDR3 has 19 amino acids. V gave up 5 bases and J gave up 2 bases; unmatched junction bases: 19. The CDR3 loop reads CASSPRPGTGRYLTYEQYF. As DNA, the CDR3 is TGTGCCAGCAGTCCCCGCCCCGGGACAGGGAGATATCTTACCTACGAGCAGTACTTC.

This clone occurred once. The J gene is TRBJ1-4, the V gene TRBV9; tentative D call: TRBD1 (6 bases). Trimming took off 4 bases at V and 3 bases at J, with 13 bases between the two ends. The CDR3 spans 15 residues. CDR1 is SGDLS, CDR2 YYNGEE, per germline. CDR3 DNA: TGTGCCAGCAGCATTCAGGGGCTCGCTAATGAAAAACTGTTTTTT. This sequence encodes CASSIQGLANEKLFF.

J is TRBJ2-3 and V is TRBV7-2; D is undetermined. Trimming cost V 2 bases and J 4 bases, with 13 bases left between them. The CDR3 has 15 amino acids. Germline CDR1 and CDR2: SGHTA and FQGNSA. This CDR3 is CASSLNFRRADTQYF. For the CDR3, the DNA is TGTGCCAGCAGCTTAAACTTTCGTAGAGCAGATACGCAGTATTTT.

The genes are TRBV5-8 and TRBJ1-2; TRBD1 aligns across 10 bases. The V and J ends lost 3 bases and 4 bases, in that order; junction bases with no gene match: 9. CDR1 and CDR2 from the germline V gene are SGHTS and YDEGEE. The CDR3 sequence is 16 residues long. The CDR3 loop is CASSSGQGVRGYGYTF. Written as DNA, the CDR3 is TGTGCCAGCAGCTCTGGACAGGGGGTTCGGGGCTATGGCTACACCTTC.